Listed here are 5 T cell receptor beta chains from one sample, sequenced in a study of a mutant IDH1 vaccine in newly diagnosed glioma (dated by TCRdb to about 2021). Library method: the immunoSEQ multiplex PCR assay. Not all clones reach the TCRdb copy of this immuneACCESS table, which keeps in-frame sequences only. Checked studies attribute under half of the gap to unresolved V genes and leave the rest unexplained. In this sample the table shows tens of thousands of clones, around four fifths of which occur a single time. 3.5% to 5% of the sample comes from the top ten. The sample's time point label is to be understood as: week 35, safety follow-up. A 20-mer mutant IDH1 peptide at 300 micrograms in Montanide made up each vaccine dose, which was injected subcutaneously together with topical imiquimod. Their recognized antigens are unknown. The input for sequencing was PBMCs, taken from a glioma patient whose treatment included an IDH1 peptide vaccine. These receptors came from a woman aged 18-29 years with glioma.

CDR3 bases: TGCAGCGTGGGATTCCAGGGACTCTACAATGAGCAGTTCTTC. Its translation: CSVGFQGLYNEQFF. This chain joins TRBV29-1 and TRBJ2-1; D possibly corresponds to TRBD2 (6 bases). Looked up from germline, CDR1 is SQVTM and CDR2 is ANQGSEA. This CDR3 has 14 amino acids. Trimming left V 6 bases short and J 3 bases short, with 15 bases between.

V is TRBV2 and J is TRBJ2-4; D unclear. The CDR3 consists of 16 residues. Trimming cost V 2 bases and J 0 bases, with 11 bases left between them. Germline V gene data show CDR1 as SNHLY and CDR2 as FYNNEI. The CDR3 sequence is CASSEFRGIAKNIQYF. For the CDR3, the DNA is TGTGCCAGCAGTGAATTTCGTGGTATAGCCAAAAACATTCAGTACTTC.

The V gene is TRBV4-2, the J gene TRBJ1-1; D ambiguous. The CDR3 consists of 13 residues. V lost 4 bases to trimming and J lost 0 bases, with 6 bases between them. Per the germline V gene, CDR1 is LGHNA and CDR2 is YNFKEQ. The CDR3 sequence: CASSPEMNTEAFF. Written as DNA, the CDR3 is TGTGCCAGCAGCCCGGAGATGAACACTGAAGCTTTCTTT.

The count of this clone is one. CDR3 sequence: CASSLDSSSPNSPLHF. The CDR3 DNA follows: TGTGCCAGCAGCTTGGACAGTAGTTCCCCTAATTCACCCCTCCACTTT. The genes are TRBV7-2 and TRBJ1-6; TRBD1 is a possible D gene (6 bases). The V gene's germline CDR1 is SGHTA and CDR2 FQGNSA. The CDR3 extends over 16 amino acids. V lost 3 bases, J lost 6 bases, and 15 bases lay in between.

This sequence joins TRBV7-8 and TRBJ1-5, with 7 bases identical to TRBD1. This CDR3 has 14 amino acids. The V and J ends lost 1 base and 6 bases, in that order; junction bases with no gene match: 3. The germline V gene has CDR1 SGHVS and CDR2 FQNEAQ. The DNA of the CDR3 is TGTGCCAGCAGCTTAGTGGCAGGGGGTCAGCCCCAGCATTTT. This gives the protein CASSLVAGGQPQHF.